A single sample is the source of the 12 T cell receptor beta chains below, sequenced in a study of OX40 agonist ivuxolimab in advanced cancers. The data were produced by immunoSEQ multiplex PCR, yet TCRdb's version contains in-frame clones alone and is incomplete. The table has about 73,000 clones, around 80% seen once. Material: CD4+ or CD8+ T cells sorted from blood, obtained in a trial of the OX40 agonist ivuxolimab. Source of these receptors: an adult with an advanced solid tumor such as melanoma, head and neck, liver or kidney cancer.

This clone counts as medium-sized. The chain joins TRBV5-6 to TRBJ2-7; TRBD1 matches at 10 bases. CDR1 and CDR2 from the germline V gene are SGHDT and YYEEEE. This CDR3 region has 13 residues. The ends lost 4 bases at V and 5 bases at J; junction bases unmatched: 3. DNA for the CDR3: TGTGCCAGCAGCGTGACAGGGGGCCACGAGCAGTACTTC. The encoded protein is CASSVTGGHEQYF.

On this clone itself: The germline gene is not matched at one end of the junction; a read error may be the cause. This sequence joins TRBV5-1 and TRBJ1-5, with 8 nucleotides matching TRBD1. The CDR3 loop spans 15 amino acids. In germline, CDR1 is SGHRS, CDR2 YFSETQ. The CDR3 reads CASSLGPGGKQPQHF. The DNA of the CDR3 is TGCGCCAGCAGCTTGGGCCCAGGGGGCAAACAGCCCCAGCATTTT.

The chain employs TRBV18 and TRBJ2-5; 7 bases line up with TRBD1. This CDR3 comprises 14 residues. Germline V gene data show CDR1 as KGHSH and CDR2 as LQKENI. Trimming took 3 bases from V and 5 from J; bases not matched to a gene: 6. The CDR3 region has the DNA TGTGCCAGCTCACCGACAGGGTTGGGGGAGACCCAGTACTTC. Its protein product is CASSPTGLGETQYF.

V and J are TRBV18 and TRBJ1-6, with 7 bases lining up with TRBD1. The germline V gene has CDR1 KGHSH and CDR2 LQKENI. The V gene end was trimmed by 3 bases and the J gene end by 6 bases; junction bases not matched to a gene: 11. This CDR3 is built from 17 residues. Here the CDR3 DNA reads TGTGCCAGCTCACCTGGGACAGCGGCGTTGATTAATTCACCCCTCCACTTT. Its translation is CASSPGTAALINSPLHF.

V and J are TRBV6-6 and TRBJ2-5; 8 positions match TRBD1. The V gene's germline CDR1 is MNHNY and CDR2 SVGAGI (reference sequence). This CDR3 has 15 residues. V lost 2 bases to trimming and J lost 5 bases; unmatched junction nucleotides: 7. The chain's CDR3 is CASSYRPTGAETQYF. The CDR3 region has the DNA TGTGCCAGCAGTTACAGGCCGACAGGGGCCGAGACCCAGTACTTC.

The CDR3 DNA follows: TGTGCCAGCAGCCTCGGACTAGCGGGGGAGTCCTACAATGAGCAGTTCTTC. Residues: CASSLGLAGESYNEQFF. The V gene is TRBV9, the J gene TRBJ2-1; TRBD2 agrees at 13 bases. The V gene's germline CDR1 is SGDLS and CDR2 YYNGEE. Trimming at V came to 4 bases and at J to 1 base, leaving 5 bases not matched to a gene. This CDR3 has 17 residues.

This clone was seen a few times. V usage is TRBV30 and J usage is TRBJ2-5; 10 nucleotides line up with TRBD2. This CDR3 has 16 residues. CDR1 GTSNPN and CDR2 SVGIG come from the germline V gene (reference sequence). V trimming: 4 bases; J trimming: 4 bases; junction bases outside the gene matches: 12. The CDR3 loop reads CAWKGWLAGVSETQYF. For the CDR3, the DNA is TGTGCCTGGAAAGGATGGCTAGCGGGAGTTTCAGAGACCCAGTACTTC.

The genes are TRBV19 and TRBJ2-7; D is uncertain. V lost 3 bases, J lost 6 bases, and 15 bases lay in between. This CDR3 has 14 residues. CDR1 LNHDA and CDR2 SQIVND come from the germline V gene (reference sequence). The CDR3 DNA sequence: TGTGCCAGTAGTATTGGTTCCCGTAGTGGCGAGCAGTACTTC. Translated: CASSIGSRSGEQYF.

The genes are TRBV9 and TRBJ1-6; 12 nucleotides line up with TRBD1. The V segment lost 4 bases and the J segment 5 bases; nucleotides outside the gene matches: 7. In germline, CDR1 is SGDLS, CDR2 YYNGEE. The length of the CDR3 is 17 residues. The CDR3 loop is CASSTRDRGRHNSPLHF. CDR3 sequence (DNA): TGTGCCAGCAGCACTAGGGACAGGGGGCGCCATAATTCACCCCTCCACTTT.

This chain uses TRBV28 with TRBJ1-5; possibly TRBD1 for D (6 bases). The germline V gene encodes CDR1 MDHEN and CDR2 SYDVKM. The V gene lost 5 bases and the J gene lost 0 bases, with 17 bases spanning the gap. This CDR3 has 17 residues. The CDR3 sequence: CASSPPIQGYSNQPQHF. Here the CDR3 DNA reads TGTGCCAGCAGTCCACCAATACAGGGATATAGCAATCAGCCCCAGCATTTT.

The V gene is TRBV15, the J gene TRBJ2-5; tentative D call: TRBD2 (6 bases). The better agreement between TRBJ2-7 and the DNA end casts doubt on the J call. CDR1 is LNHNV and CDR2 is YYDKDF in the germline V gene (reference sequence). CDR3 size: 13 residues. For the CDR3, the DNA is TGTGCCACCTCCGGCGGCCCGGGAGCCGAGCAGTACTTC. Its protein product is CATSGGPGAEQYF.

The V and J genes are TRBV4-3 and TRBJ2-4; TRBD2 agrees at 8 bases. This CDR3 is built from 19 residues. Looked up from germline, CDR1 is LGHNA and CDR2 is YSLEER. The junction had 12 bases not matched to a gene; V was cut back by 2 bases and J by 0 bases. CDR3 DNA: TGCGCCAGCAGCCAAAACCCCGGGACTAGTGACTTAGCCAAAAACATTCAGTACTTC. This translates into CASSQNPGTSDLAKNIQYF.